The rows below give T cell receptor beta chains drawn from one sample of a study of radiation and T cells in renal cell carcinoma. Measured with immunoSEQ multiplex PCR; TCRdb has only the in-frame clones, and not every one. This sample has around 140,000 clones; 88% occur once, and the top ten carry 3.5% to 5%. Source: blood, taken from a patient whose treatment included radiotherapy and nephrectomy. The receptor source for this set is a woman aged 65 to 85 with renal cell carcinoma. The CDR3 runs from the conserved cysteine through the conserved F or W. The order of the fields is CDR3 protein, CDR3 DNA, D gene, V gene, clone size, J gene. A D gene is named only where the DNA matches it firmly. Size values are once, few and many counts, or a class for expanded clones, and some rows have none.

CASSPRDTIMEQFF | TGTGCCAGTAGTCCCCGGGACACAATTATGGAGCAGTTCTTC | NA | TRBV19 | NA | TRBJ2-1
CSGGAGSDGYTF | TGCAGCGGGGGGGCAGGGAGCGACGGCTACACCTTC | NA | TRBV29-1 | NA | TRBJ1-2
CASSPHISYEQYF | TGTGCCAGCAGCCCCCATATCTCCTACGAGCAGTACTTC | NA | TRBV7-2 | NA | TRBJ2-7
CASSKGQGVPSGANVLTF | TGCGCCAGCAGCAAGGGACAGGGGGTCCCCTCTGGGGCCAACGTCCTGACTTTC | TRBD1 | TRBV5-1 | NA | TRBJ2-6
CASSLPQQGPGTEAFF | TGTGCCAGCAGTTTACCACAACAGGGACCAGGTACTGAAGCTTTCTTT | NA | TRBV28 | once | TRBJ1-1
CASSRPGNYGYTF | TGTGCCAGCAGCCGGCCAGGGAACTATGGCTACACCTTC | NA | TRBV28 | NA | TRBJ1-2
CSAVGQAQYF | TGCAGTGCCGTTGGACAGGCTCAGTATTTT | TRBD1 | TRBV20-1 | NA | TRBJ2-3
CAWSVTGGAEQYF | TGTGCCTGGAGTGTCACAGGAGGGGCCGAGCAGTACTTC | NA | TRBV30 | NA | TRBJ2-7
CASRYTGAEAFF | TGTGCCAGCAGATATACAGGGGCTGAAGCTTTCTTT | TRBD1 | TRBV6-5 | NA | TRBJ1-1
CASSQGGGGNSPLHF | TGTGCCAGCAGCCAGGGGGGGGGAGGTAATTCACCCCTCCACTTT | TRBD1 | TRBV6-4 | NA | TRBJ1-6
CASSQDLSTGRNTEAFF | TGCGCCAGCAGCCAAGATCTCTCTACAGGGAGGAATACTGAAGCTTTCTTT | NA | TRBV4-1 | NA | TRBJ1-1
CASSLETGAAYEQYF | TGCGCCAGCAGCTTGGAGACGGGGGCTGCCTACGAGCAGTACTTC | NA | TRBV5-1 | NA | TRBJ2-7
CASSDDGVAYNEQFF | TGTGCCAGCAGTGACGACGGAGTCGCCTACAATGAGCAGTTCTTC | NA | TRBV2 | NA | TRBJ2-1
CASISPMNTEAFF | TGTGCCAGCATCTCCCCAATGAACACTGAAGCTTTCTTT | NA | TRBV28 | NA | TRBJ1-1
CASSLEIIGYTF | TGTGCCAGCAGCTTAGAAATTATCGGCTACACCTTC | NA | TRBV11-2 | few | TRBJ1-2
CASSFQGTAGELFF | TGTGCCAGCAGTTTCCAGGGTACGGCCGGGGAGCTGTTTTTT | NA | TRBV27 | few | TRBJ2-2
CAWSVGTLGAFF | TGTGCCTGGAGTGTAGGGACCCTCGGAGCTTTCTTT | NA | TRBV30 | NA | TRBJ1-1
CASSSTGPGNTIYF | TGTGCCAGCAGCTCTACGGGCCCTGGAAACACCATATATTTT | NA | TRBV7-9 | once | TRBJ1-3
CASSRTGAGDTQYF | TGTGCCAGCAGCAGAACAGGGGCTGGAGATACGCAGTATTTT | TRBD1 | TRBV7-2 | few | TRBJ2-3
CASSTGQGAVGYTF | TGTGCCAGCAGTACAGGACAGGGGGCGGTTGGCTACACCTTC | TRBD1 | TRBV9 | few | TRBJ1-2
CAISESMGFQPQHF | TGTGCCATCAGTGAGTCGATGGGGTTTCAGCCCCAGCATTTT | NA | TRBV10-3 | NA | TRBJ1-5
CASSLARRVGNEQFF | TGTGCCAGCAGCTTAGCTCGGCGCGTCGGCAATGAGCAGTTCTTC | NA | TRBV7-9 | once | TRBJ2-1
CASRIQGQGVSQPQHF | TGTGCCAGCAGAATTCAAGGACAGGGGGTCAGTCAGCCCCAGCATTTT | TRBD1 | TRBV28 | NA | TRBJ1-5
CASSEGRGNTEAFF | TGTGCCAGCAGTGAAGGAAGGGGGAACACTGAAGCTTTTTTT | NA | TRBV6-1 | NA | TRBJ1-1
CASRRTGVGEKLFF | TGTGCCAGCAGGCGGACAGGGGTAGGCGAAAAACTGTTTTTT | TRBD1 | TRBV27 | once | TRBJ1-4
CASRLGGGGPPTGELFF | TGCGCCAGCAGGCTTGGTGGGGGGGGCCCCCCAACCGGGGAGCTGTTTTTT | NA | TRBV5-1 | NA | TRBJ2-2
CASRQANQPQHF | TGTGCCAGCAGACAGGCAAATCAGCCCCAGCATTTT | NA | TRBV6-1 | NA | TRBJ1-5
CASSPTQGYEGYTF | TGTGCCAGCAGTCCGACCCAAGGGTACGAAGGCTACACCTTC | NA | TRBV27 | NA | TRBJ1-2
CASSPLPGQGLYEQYF | TGCGCCAGCAGTCCACTCCCGGGACAGGGTTTGTACGAGCAGTACTTC | TRBD1 | TRBV4-1 | NA | TRBJ2-7
CASRSGGQLSTDTQYF | TGTGCCAGTAGGTCGGGTGGGCAGCTTAGCACAGATACGCAGTATTTT | NA | TRBV19 | NA | TRBJ2-3
CASSLGRVNEKLFF | TGTGCCAGCAGCTTAGGGCGGGTTAATGAAAAACTGTTTTTT | NA | TRBV7-2 | NA | TRBJ1-4
CASSPLGSTDTQYF | TGTGCCAGCAGCCCTCTAGGGAGCACAGATACGCAGTATTTT | NA | TRBV7-9 | NA | TRBJ2-3
CASSGDRYQPQHF | TGTGCCAGCAGTGGGGACAGGTATCAGCCCCAGCATTTT | TRBD1 | TRBV6-5 | NA | TRBJ1-5
CASSSRPGAQETQYF | TGTGCCAGCAGCTCAAGGCCGGGGGCTCAAGAGACCCAGTACTTC | NA | TRBV27 | NA | TRBJ2-5
CASSLQGQGNSPLHF | TGCGCCAGCAGCTTGCAGGGACAGGGTAATTCACCCCTCCACTTT | TRBD1 | TRBV5-1 | NA | TRBJ1-6
CASSEGGRQETQYF | TGTGCCAGCAGTGAAGGGGGACGGCAAGAGACCCAGTACTTC | NA | TRBV2 | NA | TRBJ2-5
CASSYKAGGPAYNEQFF | TGCGCCAGCAGCTACAAAGCGGGGGGGCCCGCCTACAATGAGCAGTTCTTC | TRBD2 | TRBV5-1 | NA | TRBJ2-1
CASSPNRGQETQYF | TGTGCCAGTAGCCCAAACAGGGGTCAAGAGACCCAGTACTTC | TRBD1 | TRBV19 | NA | TRBJ2-5
CASSQEGRGRDEQFF | TGCGCCAGCAGCCAAGAGGGGAGGGGAAGGGATGAGCAGTTCTTC | TRBD2 | TRBV4-1 | NA | TRBJ2-1
CASSFGTIYGYTF | TGTGCCAGCAGTTTCGGGACCATCTATGGCTACACCTTC | NA | TRBV6-1 | NA | TRBJ1-2
CASSASRDRAGNTIYF | TGTGCCAGCAGCGCGTCCCGGGACAGGGCCGGAAACACCATATATTTT | TRBD1 | TRBV9 | NA | TRBJ1-3
CASSPGLERGDTQYF | TGCGCCAGCAGCCCCGGACTAGAGAGGGGAGATACGCAGTATTTT | TRBD2 | TRBV4-3 | NA | TRBJ2-3
CAWSELAGTDTQYF | TGTGCCTGGAGTGAACTAGCTGGCACAGATACGCAGTATTTT | NA | TRBV30 | NA | TRBJ2-3
CASSRIKVDAGGYGYTF | TGCGCCAGCAGCCGAATCAAGGTAGACGCAGGGGGCTATGGCTACACCTTC | TRBD1 | TRBV4-1 | NA | TRBJ1-2
CAISKGGTPGETQYF | TGTGCCATCAGCAAAGGGGGCACCCCCGGGGAGACCCAGTACTTC | TRBD1 | TRBV10-3 | once | TRBJ2-5
CASSSAGPGGTGELFF | TGCGCCAGCAGCTCGGCCGGACCCGGGGGCACCGGGGAGCTGTTTTTT | NA | TRBV5-1 | NA | TRBJ2-2
CASEGGSYNSPLHF | TGTGCCAGCGAGGGGGGGTCATATAATTCACCCCTCCACTTT | NA | TRBV2 | NA | TRBJ1-6
CASSLSDRGDEQYF | TGCGCCAGCAGCCTCTCGGACAGGGGCGACGAGCAGTACTTC | TRBD1 | TRBV5-1 | NA | TRBJ2-7
CAWSYGNTEAFF | TGTGCCTGGAGTTATGGGAACACTGAAGCTTTCTTT | NA | TRBV30 | few | TRBJ1-1
CASSPKTPRLGNTIYF | TGTGCCAGCAGCCCGAAGACCCCCAGATTGGGAAACACCATATATTTT | NA | TRBV14 | once | TRBJ1-3
CASSVEWGPGDGYTF | TGTGCCAGCAGCGTAGAATGGGGTCCGGGGGATGGCTACACCTTC | NA | TRBV9 | NA | TRBJ1-2
CASSSRTADTQYF | TGTGCCAGCAGTTCCCGGACTGCAGATACGCAGTATTTT | NA | TRBV27 | once | TRBJ2-3
CSVLVGGSYGYTF | TGCAGCGTTTTAGTCGGGGGGAGCTATGGCTACACCTTC | NA | TRBV29-1 | NA | TRBJ1-2
CASSLQGDYGYTF | TGTGCCAGCAGCTTACAGGGGGACTATGGCTACACCTTC | TRBD1 | TRBV13 | few | TRBJ1-2
CASRQRQGHGYTF | TGTGCCAGCAGACAAAGACAGGGACATGGCTACACCTTC | TRBD1 | TRBV27 | NA | TRBJ1-2
CAGRQGTSPNQPQHF | TGTGCCGGTCGACAGGGAACTAGTCCCAATCAGCCCCAGCATTTT | TRBD1 | TRBV2 | NA | TRBJ1-5
CAWSRMYNEQFF | TGTGCCTGGAGCCGGATGTACAATGAGCAGTTCTTC | NA | TRBV30 | NA | TRBJ2-1